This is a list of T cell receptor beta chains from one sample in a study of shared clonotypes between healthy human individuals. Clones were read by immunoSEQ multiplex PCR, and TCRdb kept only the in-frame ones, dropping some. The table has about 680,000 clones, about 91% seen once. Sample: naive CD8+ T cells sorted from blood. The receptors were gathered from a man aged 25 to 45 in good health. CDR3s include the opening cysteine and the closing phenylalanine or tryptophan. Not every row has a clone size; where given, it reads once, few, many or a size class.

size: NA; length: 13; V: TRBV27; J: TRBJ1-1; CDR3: CASSWTVNTEAFF
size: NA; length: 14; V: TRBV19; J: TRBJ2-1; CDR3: CASSPYTGENEQFF
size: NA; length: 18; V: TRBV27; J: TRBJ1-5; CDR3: CASSPWKAGGVGNQPQHF
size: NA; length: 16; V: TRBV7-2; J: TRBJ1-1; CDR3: CASSPGTGLENTEAFF
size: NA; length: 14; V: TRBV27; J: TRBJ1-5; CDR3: CASSPRPDGGPQHF
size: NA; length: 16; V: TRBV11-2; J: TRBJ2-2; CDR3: CASSFLSGTPGGELFF
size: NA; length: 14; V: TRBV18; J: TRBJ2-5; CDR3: CASSLGRWQETQYF
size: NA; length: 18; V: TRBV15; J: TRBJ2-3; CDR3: CATSRGRVPGAGADTQYF
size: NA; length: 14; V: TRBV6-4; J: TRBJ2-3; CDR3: CASSETSGADTQYF
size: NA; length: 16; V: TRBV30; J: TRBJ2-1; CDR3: CAWNNSGRAAYNEQFF
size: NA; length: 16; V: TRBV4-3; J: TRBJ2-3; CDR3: CASSQDTGTSTDTQYF
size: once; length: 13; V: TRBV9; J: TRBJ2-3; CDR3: CASSTSSTDTQYF
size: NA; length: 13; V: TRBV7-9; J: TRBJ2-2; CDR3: CASSRENTGELFF
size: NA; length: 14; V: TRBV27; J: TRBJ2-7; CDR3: CASSFGTDSYEQYF
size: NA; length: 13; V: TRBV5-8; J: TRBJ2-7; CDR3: CAILTLGNNEQYF
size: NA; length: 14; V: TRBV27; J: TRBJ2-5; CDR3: CASSFLAGEETQYF
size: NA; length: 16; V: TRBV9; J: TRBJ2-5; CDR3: CASSVGDSPSGETQYF
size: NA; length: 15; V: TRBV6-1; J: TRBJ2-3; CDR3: CASRVASRVVDTQYF
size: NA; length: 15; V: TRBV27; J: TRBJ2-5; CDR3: CASKVGTSGQETQYF
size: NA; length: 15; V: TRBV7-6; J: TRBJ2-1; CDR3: CASSLAPHNVGGQFF
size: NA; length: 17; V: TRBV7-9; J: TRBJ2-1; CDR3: CASSLGFTGAGDNEQFF
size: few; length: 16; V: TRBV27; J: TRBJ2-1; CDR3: CASSSRLAGGPNEQFF
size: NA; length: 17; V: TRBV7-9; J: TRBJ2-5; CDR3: CASSLRMGGEEGETQYF
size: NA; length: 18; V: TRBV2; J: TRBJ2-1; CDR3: CASSPPAVTSGPYNEQFF